This T cell receptor (beta chain) derives from a study of spatial heterogeneity in lung cancer. As for time point: blood at routine non-recurrence follow-up after resection. Without sorting, whole RNA was sequenced from tumor, nontumor lung or frozen PBMC. TCRdb fed the 5' RACE reads into MiXCR, producing one record per CDR3 protein. This table has about 120,000 distinct CDR3 sequences, 12% appearing once. Sequenced material: PBMCs, taken at follow-up. The sequence was collected from a male donor with early-stage non-small cell lung cancer.

DNA of the CDR3: TGCGCCAGCAGCACGGGACAGATGAACACTGAAGCTTTCTTT. It translates to CASSTGQMNTEAFF. The V call is TRBV5-1, the J call TRBJ1-1, with TRBD1 matching 7 bases. CDR1 is SGHRS, CDR2 YFSETQ, per germline. Losses at the gene ends were 4 bases for V and 0 bases for J; bases not matched to a gene: 3. The CDR3 contains 14 residues.